This T cell receptor beta chain stems from a study of blood T cell repertoires in COVID-19. Study summary: The study drew acute and convalescent COVID-19 samples from the United States, Italy and Spain.

This CDR3 is built from 16 residues. Germline CDR1 is LGHDT and CDR2 is YNNKEL (reference sequence). Trimming cost V 4 bases and J 3 bases; bases outside gene matches: 6. Repertoires were generated with immunoSEQ multiplex PCR, while TCRdb's copy carries only in-frame clones and drops some. The sample includes roughly 250,000 clones, around 90% of them seen just once. Residents of about two dozen US areas, aged roughly 18 to 89 years, made up the participants. The study recruited exposed participants who had met a COVID-19 case within 2 weeks before entry. This chain joins TRBV3-1 (or the pseudogene TRBV3-2) and TRBJ2-3, with 11 bases lining up with TRBD2. Input material: PBMCs or T cells enriched from blood (not recorded which). The origin of this receptor is a man aged 50 to 59 who had been exposed to COVID-19. CDR3 residues: CASSRNLAGGTDTQYF. In DNA, the CDR3 is TGTGCCAGCAGCCGTAATCTAGCGGGAGGAACAGATACGCAGTATTTT.